This T cell receptor beta chain is from a study of CD8+ T cells in alopecia areata. Study in general: Each day, treated patients took oral tofacitinib twice, at 5 to 10 mg per dose. The drug, tofacitinib, lasted 6 to 18 months, followed by 6 months off drug.

As part of sample collection, lesional scalp punch biopsies and peripheral blood were taken from alopecia areata patients. Study-wide results and caveats: Lesional scalp, notably in alopecia totalis/universalis, had clonality above that of normal scalp.

As regards this clone: Its antigen is not identified.

The length of the CDR3 is 12 residues. Germline V lookup: CDR1 SQVTM, CDR2 ANQGSEA. V was cut by 0 bases and J by 12 bases, with 15 bases left in between. Sequencing relied on a cDNA template that was reverse transcribed from extracted RNA. Clones were sequenced by immunoSEQ multiplex PCR, and TCRdb holds only the in-frame ones, with some missing. The sample has 130,000 to 150,000 clones, 85% to 90% seen once. This receptor was identified in a human donor with alopecia areata. This material consisted of CD8+ T cells sorted from blood, taken at week 0. The chain joins TRBV29-1 to TRBJ2-7, with D perhaps matching TRBD2 (7 bases). The CDR3 loop reads CSVEDWTGGPYF. The DNA for the CDR3 is TGCAGCGTTGAAGATTGGACGGGGGGCCCGTACTTC.